This T cell receptor beta chain was identified in a study of CD8+CD57+ T cells in acquired aplastic anemia. Across the whole study: Across the sorted CD4+ and CD8+ cells, DNA amounts averaged about 3 ug. The average read count for CD4+ cells in healthy donors was roughly 10 million.

This clonotype was seen many times. What it binds is not known. Overall study findings and caveats: No significant patient-versus-control difference appeared in CD8+ Simpson's diversity. It was found that roughly 29 CD8+ CDR3 sequences were shared between patients and controls.

TCR beta VDJ combinations and CDR3 sequences were profiled from genomic DNA. Each CDR3 protein is one row after TCRdb ran MiXCR on the reads. The sample yields roughly 190,000 distinct CDR3 sequences, less than 65% seen once. Germline-derived CDR1 and CDR2 are SNHLY and FYNNEI. This CDR3 has 12 residues. V gave up 9 bases and J gave up 6 bases; unmatched junction bases: 7. Sequencing input: sorted CD4+, CD8+, or CD8+CD57+ T cells (not recorded which) from PBMCs. This TCR was recovered from a human donor in good health, serving as a control. V usage is TRBV2 and J usage is TRBJ1-1, with 7 nucleotides matching TRBD1. The DNA for the CDR3 is TGTGCCAGAGATAGACAGGGCCCTGAAGCTTTCTTT. Translation gives CARDRQGPEAFF.